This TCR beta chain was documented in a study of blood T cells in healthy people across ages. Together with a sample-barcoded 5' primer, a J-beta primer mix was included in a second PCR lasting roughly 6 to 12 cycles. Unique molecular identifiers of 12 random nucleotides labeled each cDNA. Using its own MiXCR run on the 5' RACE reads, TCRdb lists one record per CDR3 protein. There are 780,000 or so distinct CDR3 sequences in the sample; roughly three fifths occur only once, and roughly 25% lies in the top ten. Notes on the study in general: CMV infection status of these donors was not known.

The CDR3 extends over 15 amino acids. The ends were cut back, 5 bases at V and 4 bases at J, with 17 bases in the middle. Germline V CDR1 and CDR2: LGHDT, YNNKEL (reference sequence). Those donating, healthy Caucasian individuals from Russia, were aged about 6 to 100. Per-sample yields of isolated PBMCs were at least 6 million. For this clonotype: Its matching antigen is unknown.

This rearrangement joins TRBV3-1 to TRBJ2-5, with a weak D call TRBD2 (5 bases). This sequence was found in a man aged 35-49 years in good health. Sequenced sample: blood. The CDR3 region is CASSRGSGYVETQYF. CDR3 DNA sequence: TGTGCCAGCAGCAGAGGGAGTGGGTATGTAGAGACCCAGTACTTC.